This passage covers 26 T cell receptor beta chains from one sample sequenced in a study of T cell repertoires in cytomegalovirus infection. In TCRdb, the reads were re-called with MiXCR into one record per CDR3 protein. The profile shows roughly 230,000 distinct CDR3 sequences, approximately 15% of them singletons. The sequenced sample was CD8+ T cells from PBMCs. The receptors come from a human donor in good health (CMV status not recorded). Some clones in this sample may be carry-over from other donors' samples.

Ten or more counts support this clonotype. The gene calls are TRBV7-2 and TRBJ1-4, with D possibly TRBD1 on 6 matching bases. The V end was cut by 4 bases, the J end by 2 bases, with 11 bases between. The CDR3 length is 15 residues. Germline-derived CDR1 and CDR2 are SGHTA and FQGNSA. The CDR3 region has the DNA TGTGCCAGCAGCTCCCCAGACAGGACTAATGAAAAACTGTTTTTT. Residues: CASSSPDRTNEKLFF.

This clonotype was counted at least ten times. The chain is built from TRBV25-1 and TRBJ2-3; either TRBD1 or TRBD2 may supply D (5 bases each). The V gene lost 8 bases and the J gene lost 4 bases, with 22 bases spanning the gap. This CDR3 spans 16 amino acids. CDR1 and CDR2 (germline): MGHDK, SYGVNS. CDR3 nucleotide sequence: TGTGCCAGCCTTCTAACCGGGGCCCCCGGGCCAGATACGCAGTATTTT. It encodes CASLLTGAPGPDTQYF.

J is TRBJ2-5 and V is TRBV29-1; 9 nucleotides agree with TRBD2. The trim removed 4 bases at V and 1 base at J, leaving 4 bases unmatched. In germline, CDR1 is SQVTM, CDR2 ANQGSEA. The length of the CDR3 is 14 residues. CDR3 in amino acids: CSVGRAGGQETQYF. The CDR3 DNA reads as TGCAGCGTTGGAAGAGCGGGGGGCCAAGAGACCCAGTACTTC.

This clonotype was recorded at least ten times. The V gene is TRBV27, the J gene TRBJ1-2; 8 bases are a match to TRBD1. The CDR3 extends over 15 amino acids. J lost 8 bases, V lost 6 bases, and 14 bases had no gene match. Germline assignment: CDR1 MNHEY and CDR2 SMNVEV (reference sequence). CDR3 sequence (DNA): TGTGCCAGCAGCCCCGGGCCCCAGGGGGCGCGAGGCTACACCTTC. Amino acids: CASSPGPQGARGYTF.

For the CDR3, the DNA is TGTGCCATCAGTGTGGCGTTCGGTAGCTCCTACAATGAGCAGTTCTTC. This codes for CAISVAFGSSYNEQFF. The rearrangement uses TRBV10-3 and TRBJ2-1; D is uncertain. From germline, CDR1 is ENHRY and CDR2 SYGVKD. The CDR3 length is 16 residues. V was clipped by 4 bases and J by 0 bases, with 13 bases between them.

The chain employs TRBV15 and TRBJ2-3; D not resolved. V was clipped by 5 bases and J by 1 base, with 13 bases between them. Germline CDR1 reads LNHNV; CDR2 reads YYDKDF (reference sequence). The CDR3 contains 15 residues. The CDR3, as DNA: TGTGCCACCAGCGTCGGATATAGGGGCACAGATACGCAGTATTTT. As protein: CATSVGYRGTDTQYF. Variable domain in full (rest from reference TRBV15 and TRBJ2-3): DAMVIQNPRYQVTQFGKPVTLSCSQTLNHNVMYWYQQKSSQAPKLLFHYYDKDFNNEADTPDNFQSRRPNTSFCFLDIRSPGLGDTAMYLCATSVGYRGTDTQYFGPGTRLTVL.

In its sample, this clonotype was seen a few times. This chain links TRBV9 with TRBJ1-1; D is unclear. V was clipped by 7 bases and J by 5 bases, with 9 bases between them. The germline V gene has CDR1 SGDLS and CDR2 YYNGEE. The CDR3 runs 11 residues. This chain's CDR3 is CASGGRTEAFF. As DNA, the CDR3 is TGTGCCAGCGGAGGGCGGACTGAAGCTTTCTTT.

This chain connects TRBV5-5 to TRBJ2-2; D is unresolved. V lost 1 base, J lost 4 bases, and 11 bases lay in between. The CDR3 covers 15 residues. Germline V gene lookup returns CDR1 SGHKS and CDR2 YYEKEE (reference sequence). For the CDR3, the DNA is TGTGCCAGCAGCTTGAGCAGGTTCGGCACCGGGGAGCTGTTTTTT. It specifies CASSLSRFGTGELFF.

The sample holds many counts of this clonotype. The gene calls are TRBV7-9 and TRBJ1-2; the D gene is possibly TRBD1 (5 bases). Trimming cost V 3 bases and J 1 base, with 9 bases left between them. The germline V gene has CDR1 SEHNR and CDR2 FQNEAQ (reference sequence). CDR3 length: 14 residues. Here the CDR3 DNA reads TGTGCCAGCAGCTTGCAGGGCTTTAACTATGGCTACACCTTC. This sequence encodes CASSLQGFNYGYTF.

This chain links TRBV12-3 or TRBV12-4 with TRBJ1-1; D not resolved. This CDR3 is 17 amino acids long. Trimming stripped 1 base from V and 2 bases from J, with 17 bases between. The CDR3 DNA reads TGTGCCAGCAGTTTAGGGCGGTGGTGGGGAATTAACACTGAAGCTTTCTTT. Encoded protein: CASSLGRWWGINTEAFF.

In its sample, this clonotype was seen many times. Here the CDR3 DNA reads TGTGCCAGCAGCTCCACTCGGTCAAAGCCCCAGCATTTT. Protein: CASSSTRSKPQHF. J is TRBJ1-5 and V is TRBV7-2; no firm D call. Germline assignment: CDR1 SGHTA and CDR2 FQGNSA. The CDR3 runs 13 residues. Trimming pared 4 bases from V and 8 bases from J, leaving 12 bases between.

The rearrangement joins TRBV28 to TRBJ2-5; D is ambiguous. V was trimmed by 2 bases and J by 2 bases, leaving 12 bases between them. Germline-derived CDR1 and CDR2 are MDHEN and SYDVKM. CDR3 size: 15 residues. The CDR3 here is CASSLARLIQETQYF. The CDR3 coding sequence is TGTGCCAGCAGTTTAGCTCGCCTTATACAAGAGACCCAGTACTTC.

This clonotype was counted many times. This CDR3 is CASSLQGSTEAFF. CDR3 coding DNA: TGTGCCAGCAGCTTACAGGGGAGCACTGAAGCTTTCTTT. The J gene is TRBJ1-1, the V gene TRBV7-6; D perhaps matches TRBD1 (6 bases). With 2 bases removed from V and 4 bases from J, the gap between germline ends came to 8 bases. In germline, CDR1 is SGHVS, CDR2 FNYEAQ. The CDR3 extends over 13 amino acids.

The chain combines TRBV19 with TRBJ1-1; D gene uncertain. The germline V gene encodes CDR1 LNHDA and CDR2 SQIVND (reference sequence). V was trimmed by 3 bases and J by 1 base, leaving 6 bases between them. The CDR3 is 13 amino acids. The CDR3 spells CASSILWNTEAFF. The CDR3 nucleotides read TGTGCCAGTAGTATCCTGTGGAACACTGAAGCTTTCTTT.

The chain has TRBV29-1 and TRBJ2-7; 12 nucleotides line up with TRBD1. The CDR3 extends over 16 amino acids. The V gene end was trimmed by 4 bases and the J gene end by 0 bases; junction bases not matched to a gene: 7. Germline lookup yields CDR1 SQVTM and CDR2 ANQGSEA. CDR3 sequence (DNA): TGCAGCGTTGTTGGGACAGGGGGCTCCCACTCCTACGAGCAGTACTTC. As protein: CSVVGTGGSHSYEQYF.

There are many counts of this clonotype. The V and J genes are TRBV20-1 and TRBJ1-6, with TRBD1 matching 9 bases. The length of the CDR3 is 20 residues. Losses at the gene ends were 3 bases for V and 2 bases for J; bases not matched to a gene: 17. Germline loops: CDR1 DFQATT, CDR2 SNEGSKA (reference sequence). The CDR3 protein is CSASGGVQGASRAYNSPLHF. The CDR3 DNA follows: TGCAGTGCTAGTGGGGGCGTACAGGGGGCTAGTAGGGCCTATAATTCACCCCTCCACTTT.

The chain recombines TRBV20-1 with TRBJ2-5; D may be TRBD1 (6 bases). The CDR3 consists of 15 residues. V was shortened by 1 base and J by 4 bases, with 16 bases between the two germline ends. Germline V gene lookup returns CDR1 DFQATT and CDR2 SNEGSKA (reference sequence). As DNA, the CDR3 is TGCAGTGCTAGAGGCGATAACAGGGACGGAGAGACCCAGTACTTC. Translated, it gives CSARGDNRDGETQYF.

This sequence joins TRBV6-6 and TRBJ1-1, with D unresolved. Trimming removed 4 bases from V and 5 bases from J, with 14 bases in between. CDR3 length: 14 amino acids. Germline V lookup: CDR1 MNHNY, CDR2 SVGAGI (reference sequence). CDR3 DNA sequence: TGTGCCAGCAGTTCCTTAGACGGTGGAACTGAAGCTTTCTTT. It specifies CASSSLDGGTEAFF.

This clonotype came up once. V gene TRBV19 combines with J gene TRBJ1-6, with D perhaps TRBD1 (5 bases). The germline gives CDR1 LNHDA, CDR2 SQIVND (reference sequence). V was cut by 3 bases and J by 0 bases, with 12 bases left in between. The CDR3 runs 17 residues. CDR3: CASSIRTLSSYNSPLHF. CDR3 sequence (DNA): TGTGCCAGTAGTATTCGGACACTGAGCTCCTATAATTCACCCCTCCACTTT.

A few counts support this clonotype. V gene TRBV27 combines with J gene TRBJ2-3, with D perhaps TRBD2 (5 bases). CDR1 and CDR2 from the germline V gene are MNHEY and SMNVEV (reference sequence). The CDR3 is 15 amino acids. Deletions cut 3 bases from V and 0 bases from J, with 10 bases between. The CDR3: CASSFRDSSTDTQYF. The CDR3 nucleotides read TGTGCCAGCAGTTTCCGGGATTCTAGCACAGATACGCAGTATTTT.

The chain carries TRBV12-3 or TRBV12-4 and TRBJ1-6; 8 nucleotides align to TRBD1. This CDR3 spans 16 amino acids. V lost 6 bases to trimming and J lost 7 bases; unmatched junction nucleotides: 11. The CDR3 loop reads CASSPTGARGNSPLHF. CDR3 sequence (DNA): TGTGCCAGCAGCCCGACAGGGGCCAGAGGGAATTCACCCCTCCACTTT.

This clonotype was observed many times. The chain has TRBV7-6 and TRBJ2-1; the D gene is possibly TRBD2 (6 bases). The CDR3 length is 13 residues. Germline CDR1 is SGHVS and CDR2 is FNYEAQ. Trimming took off 5 bases at V and 4 bases at J, with 9 bases between the two ends. The CDR3 coding sequence is TGTGCCAGCAGCCAGGGACTTTACAATGAGCAGTTCTTC. It yields the protein CASSQGLYNEQFF. Full variable domain (outside the CDR3, taken from reference TRBV7-6 and TRBJ2-1): GAGVSQSPRYKVTKRGQDVALRCDPISGHVSLYWYRQALGQGPEFLTYFNYEAQQDKSGLPNDRFSAERPEGSISTLTIQRTEQRDSAMYRCASSQGLYNEQFFGPGTRLTVL.

This clonotype has a single count. The chain carries TRBV6-5 and TRBJ2-2; the D call may be TRBD1 or TRBD2 (5 bases each). Trimming shortened V by 6 bases and J by 4 bases, and 12 bases separated the two germline ends. CDR1 and CDR2 from the germline V gene are MNHEY and SVGAGI. This CDR3 contains 14 residues. The CDR3 sequence is CASSRMGVTGELFF. The CDR3 nucleotides read TGTGCCAGCAGCCGCATGGGGGTCACCGGGGAGCTGTTTTTT.

This clonotype was seen ten or more times. J is TRBJ2-7 and V is TRBV7-9, with a tentative D call TRBD1 (6 bases). With 5 bases removed from V and 2 bases from J, the gap between germline ends came to 16 bases. Germline CDR1 SEHNR, CDR2 FQNEAQ (reference sequence). The CDR3 loop spans 15 amino acids. In DNA form, the CDR3 reads TGTGCCAGCAGCGTTACAGGGAAGAGGCCCTACGAGCAGTACTTC. Its translation: CASSVTGKRPYEQYF.

V gene TRBV20-1 combines with J gene TRBJ2-1; 8 bases are shared with TRBD1. V lost 5 bases to trimming and J lost 8 bases; unmatched junction nucleotides: 11. The CDR3 covers 14 residues. Germline V gene lookup returns CDR1 DFQATT and CDR2 SNEGSKA (reference sequence). CDR3 region: CSAEQGGPSYEQFF. The CDR3 DNA follows: TGCAGTGCTGAACAGGGGGGCCCTTCTTATGAGCAGTTCTTC.

This clonotype was seen at least ten times. CDR3 loop: CASSITGSNEKLFF. CDR3 DNA sequence: TGTGCCAGTAGTATTACAGGATCAAATGAAAAACTGTTTTTT. The V gene is TRBV19, the J gene TRBJ1-4; D perhaps matches TRBD1 (5 bases). Trimming left V 3 bases short and J 5 bases short, with 10 bases between. The CDR3 loop spans 14 amino acids. Germline V gene lookup returns CDR1 LNHDA and CDR2 SQIVND (reference sequence).